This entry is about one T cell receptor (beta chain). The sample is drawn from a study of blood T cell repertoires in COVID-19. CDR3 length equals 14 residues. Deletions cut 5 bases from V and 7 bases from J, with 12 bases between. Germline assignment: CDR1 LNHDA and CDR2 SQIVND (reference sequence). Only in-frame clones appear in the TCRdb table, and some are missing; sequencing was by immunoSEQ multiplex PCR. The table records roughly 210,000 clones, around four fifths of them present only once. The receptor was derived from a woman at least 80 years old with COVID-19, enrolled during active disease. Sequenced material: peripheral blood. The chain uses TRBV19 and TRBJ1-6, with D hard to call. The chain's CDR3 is CASSSSTTNSPLHF. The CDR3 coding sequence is TGTGCCAGTAGTTCCTCGACAACCAATTCACCCCTCCACTTT.